This TCR beta chain was sequenced for a study of T cell changes during pregnancy in multiple sclerosis. Sequenced by immunoSEQ multiplex PCR; TCRdb stores in-frame clones only, minus some. The sample includes 78,000 or so clones, just over 90% of them seen just once. CDR3 length equals 13 residues. The ends lost 7 bases at V and 5 bases at J; junction bases unmatched: 6. Germline values: CDR1 SNHLY, CDR2 FYNNEI. The receptor was derived from a female donor with multiple sclerosis, enrolled in a pregnancy study. The chain employs TRBV2 and TRBJ1-1; 8 bases match TRBD1. This specimen was peripheral blood, taken before pregnancy. The chain's CDR3 is CASIGQGFTEAFF. The DNA of the CDR3 is TGTGCCAGCATTGGACAGGGTTTTACTGAAGCTTTCTTT.